The 5 T cell receptor beta chains below all came from one sample that was sequenced in a study of cytomegalovirus exposure and HLA in healthy donors. PCR employed 60 Vbeta and 13 Jbeta primers. Clones were sequenced by immunoSEQ multiplex PCR, and TCRdb holds only the in-frame ones, with some missing. The sample yields approximately 170,000 clones, just under 80% seen once. Sequencing used PBMCs. These TCRs come from a woman in her forties in good health and CMV-seropositive.

The V call is TRBV7-2, the J call TRBJ2-2, with a possible D match to TRBD1 (6 bases). V was shortened by 5 bases and J by 4 bases, with 11 bases between the two germline ends. The V gene's germline CDR1 is SGHTA and CDR2 FQGNSA. This CDR3 has 14 amino acids. The CDR3 coding sequence is TGTGCCAGCAGCACCCGGACAGCCACCGGGGAGCTGTTTTTT. Protein sequence: CASSTRTATGELFF. The full variable domain, completed using reference TRBV7-2 and TRBJ2-2, is GAGVSQSPSNKVTEKGKDVELRCDPISGHTALYWYRQSLGQGLEFLIYFQGNSAPDKSGLPSDRFSAERTGGSVSTLTIQRTQQEDSAVYLCASSTRTATGELFFGEGSRLTVL.

The chain recombines TRBV7-8 with TRBJ2-3, with 10 bases lining up with TRBD1. Germline V CDR1 and CDR2: SGHVS, FQNEAQ. V was clipped by 9 bases and J by 7 bases; unmatched bases: 7. This CDR3 has 13 residues. CDR3 region: CASGTGEFYTQYF. The DNA for the CDR3 is TGTGCCAGTGGGACAGGGGAGTTCTATACGCAGTATTTT. The full variable domain, with the rest looked up from reference TRBV7-8 and TRBJ2-3, is GAGVSQSPRYKVAKRGQDVALRCDPISGHVSLFWYQQALGQGPEFLTYFQNEAQLDKSGLPSDRFFAERPEGSVSTLKIQRTQQEDSAVYLCASGTGEFYTQYFGPGTRLTVL.

This chain links TRBV5-4 with TRBJ1-4, with D hard to call. Trimming shortened V by 2 bases and J by 7 bases, and 12 bases separated the two germline ends. This CDR3 is 14 amino acids long. Germline CDR1 and CDR2: SGHNT and YYREEE (reference sequence). Here the CDR3 reads CASSLLPGVEKLFF. CDR3 bases: TGTGCCAGCAGCTTACTACCCGGGGTTGAAAAACTGTTTTTT.

The rearrangement uses TRBV27 and TRBJ2-2, with a possible D match to TRBD2 (5 bases). Germline V gene data show CDR1 as MNHEY and CDR2 as SMNVEV (reference sequence). The CDR3 runs to 15 residues. V lost 6 bases, J lost 0 bases, and 11 bases lay in between. CDR3 region: CASSPAGPNTGELFF. CDR3 bases: TGTGCCAGCAGCCCTGCGGGCCCGAACACCGGGGAGCTGTTTTTT.

The V and J genes are TRBV19 and TRBJ1-4; D uncertain. The CDR3 covers 15 residues. CDR1 and CDR2 from the germline V gene are LNHDA and SQIVND (reference sequence). The V end was cut by 6 bases, the J end by 5 bases, with 16 bases between. The CDR3 is CASSNQVGRNEKLFF. CDR3 coding DNA: TGTGCCAGTAGCAATCAGGTCGGGAGGAATGAAAAACTGTTTTTT.